These 8 T cell receptor beta chains came from one sample sequenced in a study of radiation and T cells in renal cell carcinoma. Time point specified: blood 2 weeks post-SBRT. Stated treatment: 15 Gy SBRT to primary tumor, nephrectomy 4 weeks later. Using immunoSEQ multiplex PCR, the repertoire was profiled, and TCRdb retains in-frame clones only, with some absent. This table holds roughly 120,000 clones, 81% found once. Sequencing used blood, obtained from a patient whose treatment included radiotherapy and nephrectomy. The receptors originated from a woman aged 55-69 years with renal cell carcinoma.

In nucleotides, the CDR3 is TGTGCCAGCAGGTCGGGACTTCGAAACACCATATATTTT. It is translated as CASRSGLRNTIYF. The chain combines TRBV11-2 with TRBJ1-3; tentatively, D is TRBD1 (5 bases). V lost 6 bases and J 5 bases, leaving 11 bases between the germline ends. The germline V gene has CDR1 SGHAT and CDR2 FQNNGV. The CDR3 totals 13 residues.

This chain joins TRBV9 and TRBJ2-1, with D hard to call. The CDR3 loop spans 15 amino acids. Trimming removed 2 bases from V and 0 bases from J, with 9 bases in between. The germline CDR1 and CDR2 sequences are SGDLS and YYNGEE. The CDR3 here is CASSVEHSSYNEQFF. In DNA, the CDR3 is TGTGCCAGCAGCGTGGAGCACAGCTCCTACAATGAGCAGTTCTTC.

This clone has just a few counts. The chain couples TRBV6-1 to TRBJ1-5; no clear D. This CDR3 region has 12 residues. Germline loops: CDR1 MNHNS, CDR2 SASEGT. Trimming shortened V by 2 bases and J by 5 bases, and 4 bases separated the two germline ends. CDR3 in amino acids: CASSERYQPQHF. In nucleotides, the CDR3 is TGTGCCAGCAGTGAAAGGTATCAGCCCCAGCATTTT.

The V gene is TRBV29-1, the J gene TRBJ1-2; TRBD1 might be the D (5 bases). CDR1 and CDR2 from the germline V gene are SQVTM and ANQGSEA. V gave up 3 bases and J gave up 5 bases, with 10 bases separating them. The CDR3 extends over 12 amino acids. CDR3 protein: CSVDRAGYGYTF. The CDR3 bases are TGCAGCGTTGACCGGGCAGGGTATGGCTACACCTTC. The variable domain in full, completed from reference TRBV29-1 and TRBJ1-2, reads SAVISQKPSRDICQRGTSLTIQCQVDSQVTMMFWYRQQPGQSLTLIATANQGSEATYESGFVIDKFPISRPNLTFSTLTVSNMSPEDSSIYLCSVDRAGYGYTFGSGTRLTVV.

The chain has TRBV6-4 and TRBJ2-2; D gene unclear. This CDR3 comprises 14 residues. Germline V gene sequence: CDR1 MRHNA, CDR2 SNTAGT. Trimming stripped 5 bases from V and 0 bases from J, with 7 bases between. The CDR3 here is CASSPGTNTGELFF. CDR3 nucleotides: TGTGCCAGCAGTCCCGGAACGAACACCGGGGAGCTGTTTTTT.

The chain uses TRBV28 and TRBJ1-1; D is uncertain. Germline loops: CDR1 MDHEN, CDR2 SYDVKM. The CDR3 runs to 13 residues. V lost 6 bases and J 5 bases, leaving 13 bases between the germline ends. The CDR3 sequence is CASSGTTGTEAFF. Here the CDR3 DNA reads TGTGCCAGCAGCGGTACCACGGGGACTGAAGCTTTCTTT.

CDR3 nucleotide sequence: TGTGCCAGTATGCGGGAGGAAGGTGAGCAGTTCTTC. The encoded protein is CASMREEGEQFF. V is TRBV19 and J is TRBJ2-1; 8 nucleotides match TRBD2. The CDR3 extends over 12 amino acids. V shed 7 bases and J 9 bases; nucleotides not matched to a gene: 5. CDR1 and CDR2 (germline): LNHDA, SQIVND (reference sequence).

The chain is built from TRBV5-6 and TRBJ2-2; the D call may be TRBD1 or TRBD2 (5 bases each). CDR1 and CDR2 from the germline V gene are SGHDT and YYEEEE. V lost 0 bases and J 0 bases, leaving 9 bases between the germline ends. The CDR3 contains 16 residues. The CDR3 DNA is TGTGCCAGCAGCTTGGTTGGGACCGCGAACACCGGGGAGCTGTTTTTT. Protein: CASSLVGTANTGELFF.